This T cell receptor beta chain was sequenced in a study of blood T cells in healthy people across ages. Findings of the study overall: The unsorted PBMCs prevented any conclusive comparison of naive versus antigen-experienced cells.

Combining a sample-barcoded 5' primer with a J-beta primer mix, a second PCR ran for roughly 6 to 11 cycles. Tagging of each cDNA molecule was performed by a template-switch adaptor with 12 random nucleotides. MiXCR was run by TCRdb on the 5' RACE reads, yielding one entry per CDR3 protein. The sample includes 380,000 or so distinct CDR3 sequences, 52% of them seen just once. Ranging in age from roughly 6 to 90, the donors were healthy Caucasian individuals from Russia. Details on this clonotype: What it recognizes is unknown. One end of the junction varies from germline; a read error may be responsible.

The sample comprised blood. The receptor was derived from a man in his 60s in good health.

The CDR3, as DNA: TGTGCCATTGAAGCCCCGGGGACAGGGGTCTATGACTACACCTTC. This gives the protein CAIEAPGTGVYDYTF. The J gene is TRBJ1-2, the V gene TRBV6-6; 10 bases map to TRBD1. The CDR3 spans 15 residues. Germline V gives CDR1 MNHNY, CDR2 SVGAGI (reference sequence).